Following are 19 T cell receptor beta chains from one sample sequenced in a study of T-cell memory formation after mild COVID-19. Each CDR3 protein is one row after TCRdb ran MiXCR on the 5' RACE reads. The table has a few hundred thousand distinct CDR3 sequences, roughly 19% seen once; the top ten hold under 25%. Input material: PBMCs or a T cell subset sorted from them (not recorded which). These receptors all stem from a man younger than 30 who had mild COVID-19 (a few samples of this study predate the infection). Cell type and time point are not known.

V gene TRBV10-3 combines with J gene TRBJ2-5; D ambiguous. The CDR3 is 14 residues long. Trimming removed 2 bases from V and 7 bases from J, with 14 bases in between. Looked up from germline, CDR1 is ENHRY and CDR2 is SYGVKD. The CDR3 DNA reads as TGTGCCATCAGTGAGCTTCCAAACGGGCCGACCCAGTACTTC. This sequence encodes CAISELPNGPTQYF.

This clonotype was recorded a few times. This sequence joins TRBV9 and TRBJ2-1, with TRBD2 identical over 10 bases. The junction had 2 bases not matched to a gene; V was cut back by 4 bases and J by 4 bases. The CDR3 has 14 amino acids. Germline CDR1 is SGDLS and CDR2 is YYNGEE. The CDR3 reads CASSLSGGYNEQFF. The CDR3 region has the DNA TGTGCCAGCAGCCTTAGCGGGGGGTACAATGAGCAGTTCTTC. The whole variable domain, remainder taken from reference TRBV9 and TRBJ2-1, is DSGVTQTPKHLITATGQRVTLRCSPRSGDLSVYWYQQSLDQGLQFLIQYYNGEERAKGNILERFSAQQFPDLHSELNLSSLELGDSALYFCASSLSGGYNEQFFGPGTRLTVL.

This clonotype was detected a few times. The chain employs TRBV5-1 and TRBJ2-3, with D possibly matching TRBD1 (5 bases). V was clipped by 0 bases and J by 2 bases, with 10 bases between them. CDR3 length equals 15 residues. CDR1 is SGHRS and CDR2 is YFSETQ in the germline V gene. CDR3 protein: CASSLAGSHTDTQYF. As DNA, the CDR3 is TGCGCCAGCAGCTTGGCAGGGTCACACACAGATACGCAGTATTTT.

The gene calls are TRBV7-2 and TRBJ1-5; a possible D gene is TRBD1 (5 bases). The ends were cut back, 1 base at V and 6 bases at J, with 16 bases in the middle. The CDR3 length is 16 residues. Germline V gene sequence: CDR1 SGHTA, CDR2 FQGNSA. The CDR3 here is CASSLVWGRAGQPQHF. The CDR3 DNA follows: TGTGCCAGCAGCTTAGTGTGGGGGAGGGCCGGTCAGCCCCAGCATTTT.

The rearrangement uses TRBV6-5 and TRBJ2-7; 8 bases fit TRBD1. V shed 6 bases and J 6 bases; nucleotides not matched to a gene: 7. The CDR3 has 13 amino acids. The germline V gene encodes CDR1 MNHEY and CDR2 SVGAGI. CDR3 sequence reads: CASRDGQGREQYV. CDR3 coding DNA: TGTGCCAGCAGAGACGGACAGGGTCGCGAGCAGTACGTC.

The J gene is TRBJ2-3, the V gene TRBV4-1, with a possible D match to TRBD2 (6 bases). CDR1 and CDR2 (germline): MGHRA, YSYEKL. CDR3 length: 16 residues. Trimming stripped 3 bases from V and 5 bases from J, with 18 bases between. CDR3 nucleotides: TGCGCCAGCAGCCATCGTCCCGGGACTTTCTTAGATACGCAGTATTTT. Its protein is CASSHRPGTFLDTQYF.

This clonotype appeared a few times. The V and J genes are TRBV6-5 and TRBJ1-3; D remains unclear. V was trimmed by 7 bases and J by 4 bases, leaving 11 bases between them. The V gene's germline CDR1 is MNHEY and CDR2 SVGAGI. This CDR3 comprises 13 residues. CDR3 nucleotides: TGTGCCAGCACCCATATGGGGGGAAACACCATATATTTT. It specifies CASTHMGGNTIYF.

The chain couples TRBV4-2 to TRBJ2-5, with D perhaps TRBD1 (5 bases). Germline-derived CDR1 and CDR2 are LGHNA and YNFKEQ. This CDR3 has 14 residues. The V gene lost 0 bases and the J gene lost 5 bases, with 10 bases spanning the gap. The CDR3 DNA sequence: TGTGCCAGCAGCCAAGAAGGCAGGGTGGAGACCCAGTACTTC. Protein sequence: CASSQEGRVETQYF.

This clonotype was observed many times. The CDR3 coding sequence is TGCGCCAGCAGGTCCCGGGACCCCCGGACACCCCTCCACTTT. It yields the protein CASRSRDPRTPLHF. The V gene is TRBV5-1, the J gene TRBJ1-6; D is perhaps TRBD1 (5 bases). The length of the CDR3 is 14 residues. V lost 5 bases to trimming and J lost 11 bases, with 17 bases between them. CDR1 and CDR2 (germline): SGHRS, YFSETQ.

This clonotype turned up a few times. This may be a read error, as it is one base from a much larger clone. The CDR3, as DNA: TGTGCCAGCAGCTCCCCAGATACGCAGTATTTT. Translating gives CASSSPDTQYF. The chain employs TRBV11-2 and TRBJ2-3; D call uncertain. CDR3 length: 11 residues. V gave up 4 bases and J gave up 4 bases, with 3 bases separating them. Per germline, CDR1 SGHAT and CDR2 FQNNGV.

This clonotype was detected only once. The V gene is TRBV12-3 or TRBV12-4, the J gene TRBJ1-4; the match to TRBD1 covers 7 bases. J gave up 0 bases and V 6 bases, and 4 bases lay outside the gene matches. The length of the CDR3 is 15 residues. This CDR3 reads CASRRQGSTNEKLFF. The CDR3 DNA sequence: TGTGCCAGCAGGCGACAGGGTTCAACTAATGAAAAACTGTTTTTT.

Notes on this clonotype: Given a much more abundant clone one base away, this may be a read error. The chain combines TRBV6-2 or TRBV6-3 with TRBJ1-6, with D unclear. Germline V gives CDR1 MNHEY, CDR2 SVGEGT. The CDR3 consists of 12 residues. V gave up 6 bases and J gave up 8 bases, with 8 bases separating them. The DNA for the CDR3 is TGTGCCAGCAGCCCAACTTATTCACCCCTCCACTTT. As protein: CASSPTYSPLHF.

This clonotype was found a few times. The rearrangement uses TRBV6-5 and TRBJ2-3; no firm D call. The CDR3 is 16 residues long. CDR1 MNHEY and CDR2 SVGAGI come from the germline V gene. The germline V and J ends were trimmed by 5 bases and 0 bases, with 15 bases remaining between them. In DNA, the CDR3 is TGTGCCAGCAGTCCCTCCCGATCCCTAAGCACAGATACGCAGTATTTT. It is translated as CASSPSRSLSTDTQYF.

The CDR3: CAWSVGSVAPGYNEQFF. CDR3 bases: TGTGCCTGGAGTGTGGGGTCCGTGGCCCCGGGGTACAATGAGCAGTTCTTC. V is TRBV30 and J is TRBJ2-1, with a tentative D call TRBD2 (5 bases). There are 17 residues in the CDR3. V was cut by 0 bases and J by 4 bases, with 19 bases left in between. Germline V lookup: CDR1 GTSNPN, CDR2 SVGIG (reference sequence). The whole variable domain, remainder taken from reference TRBV30 and TRBJ2-1, is SQTIHQWPATLVQPVGSPLSLECTVEGTSNPNLYWYRQAAGRGLQLLFYSVGIGQISSEVPQNLSASRPQDRQFILSSKKLLLSDSGFYLCAWSVGSVAPGYNEQFFGPGTRLTVL.

The chain joins TRBV11-2 to TRBJ2-3; D not certain. Germline loops: CDR1 SGHAT, CDR2 FQNNGV. The CDR3 length is 11 residues. With 6 bases removed from V and 3 bases from J, the gap between germline ends came to 4 bases. The CDR3 region has the DNA TGTGCCAGCAGGAAGACAGATACGCAGTATTTT. It encodes CASRKTDTQYF.

This rearrangement joins TRBV9 to TRBJ2-3; D might be TRBD1 (6 bases). Germline CDR1 is SGDLS and CDR2 is YYNGEE. Trimming took off 0 bases at V and 4 bases at J, with 12 bases between the two ends. CDR3 length: 15 amino acids. This chain's CDR3 is CASSVGDRWADTQYF. In DNA form, the CDR3 reads TGTGCCAGCAGCGTAGGCGACAGGTGGGCAGATACGCAGTATTTT.

The chain carries TRBV6-5 and TRBJ2-4, with D hard to call. The length of the CDR3 is 15 residues. Trimming took 1 base from V and 5 from J, leaving 12 bases between them. CDR1 and CDR2 from the germline V gene are MNHEY and SVGAGI. CDR3 nucleotides: TGTGCCAGCAGTTACTTGCCAACTGCACAAAACATTCAGTACTTC. Its translation: CASSYLPTAQNIQYF.

This clonotype has just a few counts. This chain uses TRBV30 with TRBJ1-2; 7 positions agree with TRBD1. The CDR3 extends over 17 amino acids. Germline V CDR1 and CDR2: GTSNPN, SVGIG (reference sequence). V shed 5 bases and J 0 bases; nucleotides not matched to a gene: 15. In nucleotides, the CDR3 is TGTGCCTGGGTTCCCCGCCTGACAGGGCGCTCTAACTATGGCTACACCTTC. It yields the protein CAWVPRLTGRSNYGYTF.

The chain couples TRBV10-2 to TRBJ1-1; D gene ambiguous. Germline CDR1 reads WSHSY; CDR2 reads SAAADI. Trimming removed 6 bases at V and 4 bases at J, with 9 bases between. The CDR3 has 12 amino acids. CDR3 nucleotides: TGCGCCAGCAGGACACCGGGCACTGAAGCTTTCTTT. It specifies CASRTPGTEAFF.